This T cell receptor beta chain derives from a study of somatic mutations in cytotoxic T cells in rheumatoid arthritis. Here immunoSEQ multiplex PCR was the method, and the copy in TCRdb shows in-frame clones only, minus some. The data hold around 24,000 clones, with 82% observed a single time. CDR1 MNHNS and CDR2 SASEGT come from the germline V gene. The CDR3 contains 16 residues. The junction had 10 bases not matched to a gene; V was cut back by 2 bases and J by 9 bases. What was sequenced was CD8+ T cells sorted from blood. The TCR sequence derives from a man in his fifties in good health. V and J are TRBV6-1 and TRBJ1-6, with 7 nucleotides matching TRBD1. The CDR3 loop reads CASSEYRGGGGSPLHF. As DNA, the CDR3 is TGTGCCAGCAGTGAATACAGGGGAGGTGGGGGTTCACCCCTCCACTTT.